A single sample gave rise to the 6 T cell receptor beta chains below, sequenced in a study of cytomegalovirus exposure and HLA in healthy donors. Only in-frame clones appear in the TCRdb table, and some are missing; sequencing was by immunoSEQ multiplex PCR. The sample carries about 150,000 clones, roughly nine tenths recorded once. The sample consisted of PBMCs. These receptors came from a man younger than 35 in good health and CMV-seronegative.

This chain links TRBV14 with TRBJ1-4; D gene ambiguous. V shed 4 bases and J shed 3 bases, with 15 bases lying between them. Per the germline V gene, CDR1 is SGHDN and CDR2 is FVKESK. The CDR3 runs 16 residues. The CDR3 sequence: CASSPAGGRPNEKLFF. The CDR3 nucleotides are TGTGCCAGCAGCCCGGCGGGAGGGCGGCCTAATGAAAAACTGTTTTTT. The whole variable domain, remainder taken from reference TRBV14 and TRBJ1-4, is EAGVTQFPSHSVIEKGQTVTLRCDPISGHDNLYWYRRVMGKEIKFLLHFVKESKQDESGMPNNRFLAERTGGTYSTLKVQPAELEDSGVYFCASSPAGGRPNEKLFFGSGTQLSVL.

This clone was counted only a few times. The V and J genes are TRBV7-2 and TRBJ1-1; TRBD1 matches 8 bases. CDR3 size: 15 residues. V gave up 5 bases and J gave up 0 bases; unmatched junction bases: 5. Germline loops: CDR1 SGHTA, CDR2 FQGNSA. CDR3 residues: CASSRDRGMNTEAFF. In nucleotides, the CDR3 is TGTGCCAGCAGCCGCGACAGGGGCATGAACACTGAAGCTTTCTTT.

The chain recombines TRBV11-3 with TRBJ2-1; no firm D call. The CDR3 consists of 12 residues. V lost 1 base and J 12 bases, leaving 10 bases between the germline ends. The germline V gene has CDR1 SGHNT and CDR2 YENEEA. CDR3 sequence: CASSLGAPGQFF. DNA of the CDR3: TGTGCCAGCAGCTTAGGTGCCCCGGGGCAGTTCTTC.

The chain links TRBV2 to TRBJ2-1, with D perhaps TRBD2 (6 bases). This CDR3 region has 14 residues. Per germline, CDR1 SNHLY and CDR2 FYNNEI. The V gene lost 6 bases and the J gene lost 4 bases, with 13 bases spanning the gap. The CDR3 region has the DNA TGTGCCAGCAGGAGTGGAGGGGTGTACAATGAGCAGTTCTTC. This encodes CASRSGGVYNEQFF.

This rearrangement joins TRBV7-9 to TRBJ1-4; 7 bases are a match to TRBD1. The V gene's germline CDR1 is SEHNR and CDR2 FQNEAQ (reference sequence). The CDR3 totals 13 residues. The V gene end was trimmed by 5 bases and the J gene end by 7 bases; junction bases not matched to a gene: 4. The CDR3 coding sequence is TGTGCCAGCAGCGAAAGGGACAGTGAAAAACTGTTTTTT. This codes for CASSERDSEKLFF.

The chain recombines TRBV11-2 with TRBJ2-4, with D possibly TRBD2 on 5 matching bases. Trimming took off 5 bases at V and 6 bases at J, with 11 bases between the two ends. Looked up from germline, CDR1 is SGHAT and CDR2 is FQNNGV. The CDR3 contains 13 residues. CDR3 loop: CASSVRGGNIQYF. Written as DNA, the CDR3 is TGTGCCAGCAGCGTTCGCGGAGGAAACATTCAGTACTTC.